The 3 T cell receptor beta chains below come from one sample, sequenced in a study of regulatory T cells in long-lasting Graves disease. With iRepertoire HTBI primers and Arm-PCR of CDR3 regions, TCR beta libraries were built. TCRdb fed the multiplex PCR reads into MiXCR, producing one record per CDR3 protein. The profile covers around 460,000 distinct CDR3 sequences, with around a fifth appearing a single time and around 7% taken by the ten largest. Time point reported: persistent/refractory GD, antithyroid drugs over 5 years with positive TRAb. The authors made the TCR library using RNA they extracted from PBMCs. Sequencing was performed on peripheral blood mononuclear cells (PBMCs), taken when the disease was refractory, from a patient treated with antithyroid drugs. The receptors originated from a female donor with Graves disease.

This clonotype has a count of ten or more. V and J are TRBV28 and TRBJ1-1; the D gene is possibly TRBD1 (6 bases). Germline V gene data show CDR1 as MDHEN and CDR2 as SYDVKM. This CDR3 has 15 amino acids. Trimming pared 5 bases from V and 0 bases from J, leaving 13 bases between. CDR3 protein: CASSPEGGMNTEAFF. The CDR3 coding sequence is TGTGCCAGCAGTCCAGAGGGGGGGATGAACACTGAAGCTTTCTTT.

In this sample, this clonotype turned up many times. J is TRBJ1-1 and V is TRBV15, with 9 bases identical to TRBD1. Per germline, CDR1 LNHNV and CDR2 YYDKDF (reference sequence). The CDR3 has 17 amino acids. V shed 0 bases, J shed 5 bases, and the junction held 10 bases outside the gene matches. The CDR3 sequence: CATSRDSRTGAYTEAFF. CDR3 nucleotides: TGTGCCACCAGCAGAGATAGCAGGACAGGGGCTTATACTGAAGCTTTCTTT.

This clonotype was seen more than once but under ten times. This sequence joins TRBV10-3 and TRBJ1-5; 7 bases align to TRBD1. Trimming at V came to 8 bases and at J to 0 bases, leaving 4 bases not matched to a gene. The CDR3 runs 14 residues. Germline V gives CDR1 ENHRY, CDR2 SYGVKD. The CDR3 DNA reads TGTGCCATCGAGGACAGGTTTAGCAATCAGCCCCAGCATTTT. Amino acid sequence: CAIEDRFSNQPQHF.